The T cell receptor beta chain under discussion was sequenced for a study of CD8+CD57+ T cells in acquired aplastic anemia. On this clonotype itself: Its antigen is currently unknown.

The sequenced patients had an expansion of CD8+CD57+ cells seen by flow cytometry. Patient blood was sampled before any therapy had been received. Genomic DNA provided the template from which TCR beta VDJ and CDR3 profiles were obtained. TCRdb reprocessed the reads via MiXCR and lists one record per CDR3 protein. Of fewer than 250,000 distinct CDR3 sequences listed, 40% to 50% are singletons. Broader study findings: Between patients and controls, CD8+ Simpson's diversity did not vary significantly.

This CDR3 is 15 amino acids long. Looked up from germline, CDR1 is SGHAT and CDR2 is FQNNGV. V shed 4 bases, J shed 0 bases, and the junction held 4 bases outside the gene matches. Input material: sorted CD4+, CD8+, or CD8+CD57+ T cells (not recorded which) from PBMCs. The receptor's source is a human donor with aplastic anemia. The V call is TRBV11-2, the J call TRBJ1-1; 8 bases are a match to TRBD1. The chain's CDR3 is CASSSWTGLNTEAFF. In DNA, the CDR3 is TGTGCCAGCAGCTCCTGGACAGGGCTGAACACTGAAGCTTTCTTT.